This T cell receptor (beta chain) was obtained from a study of OX40 agonist ivuxolimab in advanced cancers. Study-wide context: Those enrolled were about 80% male, with a mean age of around 58 years and ages from about 20 to 90. Three dose-escalation patients had partial responses: one with hepatocellular carcinoma and two with cutaneous melanoma.

TCRdb's table, derived via immunoSEQ multiplex PCR, lists solely in-frame clones and lacks some. The sample has 55,000 to 70,000 clones; approximately 89% are singletons. CDR3 length: 14 amino acids. Germline CDR1 is MNHEY and CDR2 is SVGAGI. Between the trimmed V and J ends, which lost 1 base and 3 bases, there was a span of 8 bases. The origin of this receptor is an adult with an advanced solid tumor such as melanoma, head and neck, liver or kidney cancer. This chain links TRBV6-5 with TRBJ2-3; D not resolved. The sample here was CD4+ or CD8+ T cells sorted from blood, taken in a trial of the OX40 agonist ivuxolimab. The CDR3 spells CASSYYGETDTQYF. Here the CDR3 DNA reads TGTGCCAGCAGTTACTATGGGGAAACAGATACGCAGTATTTT.